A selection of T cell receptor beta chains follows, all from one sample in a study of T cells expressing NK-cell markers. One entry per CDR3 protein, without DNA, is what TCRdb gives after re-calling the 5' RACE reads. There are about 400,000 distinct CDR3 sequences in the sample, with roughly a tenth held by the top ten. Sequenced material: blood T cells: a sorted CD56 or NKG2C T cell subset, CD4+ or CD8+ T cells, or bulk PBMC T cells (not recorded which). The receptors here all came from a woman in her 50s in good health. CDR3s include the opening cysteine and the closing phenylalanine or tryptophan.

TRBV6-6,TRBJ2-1,CASSYNPFQNEQFF
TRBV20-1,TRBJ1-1,CSARRTGGTEAFF
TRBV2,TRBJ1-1,CAKGGNTEAFF
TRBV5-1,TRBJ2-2,CASSLMTGDTGELFF
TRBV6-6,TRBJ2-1,CASKPTSGVPGEQFF
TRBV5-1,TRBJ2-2,CASSQGRLTTGELFF
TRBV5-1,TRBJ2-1,CASSLAPGTYNEQFF
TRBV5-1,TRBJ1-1,CASSLTGRREAFF
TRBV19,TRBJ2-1,CASSSLGGTTYNEQFF
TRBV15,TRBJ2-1,CATSREGRTEQFF
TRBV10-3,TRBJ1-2,CAISASKYYGYTF